A single sample is the source of the 7 T cell receptor beta chains below, sequenced in a study of shared clonotypes between healthy human individuals. The assay was immunoSEQ multiplex PCR, and TCRdb's table has in-frame clones only and misses some. This table holds about 2.4 million clones, 90% to 95% found once. Sequenced sample: naive CD4+ T cells sorted from blood. Subset noted: CD45RA+ positively selected. The receptors shown here come from a man between 18 and 29 years old in good health.

V and J are TRBV6-1 and TRBJ2-7, with TRBD1 identical over 11 bases. From germline, CDR1 is MNHNS and CDR2 SASEGT. Trimming at V came to 3 bases and at J to 5 bases, leaving 3 bases not matched to a gene. The CDR3 runs 14 residues. The CDR3 DNA follows: TGTGCCAGCAGTGAGGACAGGGGGCGAGACGAGCAGTACTTC. This translates into CASSEDRGRDEQYF.

V is TRBV19 and J is TRBJ2-1; D gene uncertain. In germline, CDR1 is LNHDA, CDR2 SQIVND (reference sequence). V lost 6 bases and J lost 2, with 14 bases in between. This CDR3 comprises 15 residues. The CDR3 region has the DNA TGTGCCAGTAGCTTAATGTACCGCCCCTACAATGAGCAGTTCTTC. This codes for CASSLMYRPYNEQFF. The variable domain in full, completed from reference TRBV19 and TRBJ2-1, reads DGGITQSPKYLFRKEGQNVTLSCEQNLNHDAMYWYRQDPGQGLRLIYYSQIVNDFQKGDIAEGYSVSREKKESFPLTVTSAQKNPTAFYLCASSLMYRPYNEQFFGPGTRLTVL.

The V and J genes are TRBV5-4 and TRBJ2-5; tentative D call: TRBD1 (5 bases). Germline V gene lookup returns CDR1 SGHNT and CDR2 YYREEE (reference sequence). V lost 3 bases and J lost 2, with 17 bases in between. The CDR3 has 16 amino acids. CDR3 DNA: TGTGCCAGCAGCTCTTGGACCTTAGGGGCACAAGAGACCCAGTACTTC. Its translation is CASSSWTLGAQETQYF.

This sequence joins TRBV5-5 and TRBJ1-2, with TRBD1 matching 7 bases. The CDR3 is 13 residues long. Germline V gene data show CDR1 as SGHKS and CDR2 as YYEKEE (reference sequence). The trim removed 2 bases at V and 4 bases at J, leaving 2 bases unmatched. The CDR3, as DNA: TGTGCCAGCAGCTTCGGGACAGCCTATGGCTACACCTTC. It specifies CASSFGTAYGYTF.

J is TRBJ1-6 and V is TRBV6-5; 7 positions match TRBD1. The V gene end was trimmed by 2 bases and the J gene end by 7 bases; junction bases not matched to a gene: 2. The CDR3 sequence is 14 residues long. Germline CDR1 reads MNHEY; CDR2 reads SVGAGI. CDR3 in amino acids: CASSYEQGNSPLHF. CDR3 DNA sequence: TGTGCCAGCAGTTACGAACAGGGGAATTCACCCCTCCACTTT.

CDR3 bases: TGTGCCAGCAGCCACAGGACTACCCTACCTAGCTCCTACAATGAGCAGTTCTTC. It codes for CASSHRTTLPSSYNEQFF. The chain uses TRBV7-2 and TRBJ2-1; the D gene is possibly TRBD2 (6 bases). Germline-derived CDR1 and CDR2 are SGHTA and FQGNSA. The CDR3 is 18 residues long. The ends were cut back, 5 bases at V and 0 bases at J, with 20 bases in the middle.

The chain is built from TRBV5-1 and TRBJ1-1; tentatively, D is TRBD1 (6 bases). CDR3 length equals 16 residues. Deletions cut 1 base from V and 3 bases from J, with 16 bases between. The germline gives CDR1 SGHRS, CDR2 YFSETQ. The DNA of the CDR3 is TGCGCCAGCAGCTTGAAGATTGACAGGTACTACACTGAAGCTTTCTTT. Encoded protein: CASSLKIDRYYTEAFF.